This T cell receptor beta chain was captured by sequencing in a study of blood T cell repertoires in COVID-19. Study-wide context: Acute-phase and convalescent COVID-19 samples originated in the United States, Italy and Spain.

Trimming cost V 0 bases and J 3 bases, with 7 bases left between them. In germline, CDR1 is SGHRS, CDR2 YFSETQ. This CDR3 contains 13 residues. Assay used: immunoSEQ multiplex PCR; TCRdb lists only in-frame clones, some missing. This table has around 31,000 clones, more than 80% appearing once. The source material was peripheral blood. J is TRBJ2-7 and V is TRBV5-1; a possible D gene is TRBD1 (5 bases). The TCR sequence derives from a man at least 80 years old with acute or convalescent COVID-19. CDR3 sequence: CASSLGTNYEQYF. CDR3 bases: TGCGCCAGCAGCTTGGGGACAAACTACGAGCAGTACTTC. Full variable domain (outside the CDR3, taken from reference TRBV5-1 and TRBJ2-7): KAGVTQTPRYLIKTRGQQVTLSCSPISGHRSVSWYQQTPGQGLQFLFEYFSETQRNKGNFPGRFSGRQFSNSRSEMNVSTLELGDSALYLCASSLGTNYEQYFGPGTRLTVT.